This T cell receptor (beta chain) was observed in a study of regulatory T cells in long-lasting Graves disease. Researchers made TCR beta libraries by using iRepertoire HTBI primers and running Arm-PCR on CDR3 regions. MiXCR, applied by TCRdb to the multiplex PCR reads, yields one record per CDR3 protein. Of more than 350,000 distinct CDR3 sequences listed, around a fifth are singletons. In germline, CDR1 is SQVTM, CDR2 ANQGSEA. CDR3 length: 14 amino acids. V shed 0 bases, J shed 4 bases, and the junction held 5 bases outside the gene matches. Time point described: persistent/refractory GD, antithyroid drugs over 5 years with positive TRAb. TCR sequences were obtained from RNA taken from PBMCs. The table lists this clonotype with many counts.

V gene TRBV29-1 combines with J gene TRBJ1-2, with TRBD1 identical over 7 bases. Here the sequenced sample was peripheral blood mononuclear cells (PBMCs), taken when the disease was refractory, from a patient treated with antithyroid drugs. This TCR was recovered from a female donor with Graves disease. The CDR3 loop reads CSVEDHRGGYGYTF. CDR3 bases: TGCAGCGTTGAAGACCACAGGGGAGGCTATGGCTACACCTTC. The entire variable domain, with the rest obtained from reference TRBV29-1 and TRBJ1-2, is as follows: SAVISQKPSRDICQRGTSLTIQCQVDSQVTMMFWYRQQPGQSLTLIATANQGSEATYESGFVIDKFPISRPNLTFSTLTVSNMSPEDSSIYLCSVEDHRGGYGYTFGSGTRLTVV.